The following is a T cell receptor beta chain sequence with its context. The data were taken from a study of blood T cell repertoires in COVID-19. At the level of the study: Whether acute or convalescent, the COVID-19 samples came from the United States, Italy and Spain. The cDNA or gDNA used as material had been derived from T cells, B-cell-depleted T cells, or PBMCs.

Original data processing: Reference gene primer amplification gave estimated nucleated cell counts. Generated by immunoSEQ multiplex PCR, the TCRdb table keeps only in-frame clones and is missing some. The V and J calls and clone size come from that table; D and trimming were worked out from the DNA. The sample lists around 300,000 clones, 88% occurring once. With 5 bases clipped from V and 0 bases from J, the junction kept 5 bases outside the gene matches. The CDR3 is 15 residues long. Per the germline V gene, CDR1 is SGDLS and CDR2 is YYNGEE. The rearrangement uses TRBV9 and TRBJ1-3; TRBD1 agrees at 7 bases. The clonotype originates from a woman aged 55-69 years in a cohort exposed to, infected with or recovered from COVID-19 (not recorded which). Input material: PBMCs or T cells enriched from blood (not recorded which). This CDR3 is CASRPTGDSGNTIYF. The CDR3 DNA reads as TGTGCCAGCAGACCAACAGGGGACTCTGGAAACACCATATATTTT.